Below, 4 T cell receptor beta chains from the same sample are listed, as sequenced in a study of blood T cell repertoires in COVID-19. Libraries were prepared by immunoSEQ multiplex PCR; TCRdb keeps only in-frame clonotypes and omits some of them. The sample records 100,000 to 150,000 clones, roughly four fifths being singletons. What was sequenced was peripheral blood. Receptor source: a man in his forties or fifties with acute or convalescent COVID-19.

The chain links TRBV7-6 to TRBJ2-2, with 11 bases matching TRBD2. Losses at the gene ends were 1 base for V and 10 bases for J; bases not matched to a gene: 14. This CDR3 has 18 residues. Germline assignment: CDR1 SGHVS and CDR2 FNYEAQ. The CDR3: CASSLEPLAGVVRMELFF. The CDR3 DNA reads TGTGCCAGCAGCTTAGAACCACTAGCGGGAGTGGTGCGAATGGAGCTGTTTTTT.

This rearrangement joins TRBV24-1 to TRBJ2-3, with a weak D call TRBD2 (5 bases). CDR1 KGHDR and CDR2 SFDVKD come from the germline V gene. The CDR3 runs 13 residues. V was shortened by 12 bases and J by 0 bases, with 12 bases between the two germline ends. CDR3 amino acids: CAASSGSTDTQYF. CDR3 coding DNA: TGTGCCGCTTCGTCGGGGAGCACAGATACGCAGTATTTT.

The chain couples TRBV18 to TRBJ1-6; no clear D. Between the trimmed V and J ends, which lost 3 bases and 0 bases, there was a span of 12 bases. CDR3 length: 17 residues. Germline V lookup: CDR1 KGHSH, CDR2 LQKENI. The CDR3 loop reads CASSPRRSGSYNSPLHF. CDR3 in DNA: TGTGCCAGCTCACCGCGGCGGTCTGGCTCCTATAATTCACCCCTCCACTTT.

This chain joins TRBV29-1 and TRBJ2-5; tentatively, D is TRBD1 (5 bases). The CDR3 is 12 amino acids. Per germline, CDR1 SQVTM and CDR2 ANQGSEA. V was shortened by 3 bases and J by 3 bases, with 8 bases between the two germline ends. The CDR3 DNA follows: TGCAGCGTTGAGGGGCTAGAAGAGACCCAGTACTTC. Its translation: CSVEGLEETQYF.